This TCR beta chain originates from a study of cytotoxic CD8 clonotypes in ibrutinib-treated CLL. Study-wide background: For this cohort, patients were about a dozen relapsed/refractory and 15 treatment-naive, while roughly 17 were IGHV unmutated. Findings of the study overall: Starting clonality was above that of age-matched healthy donors and tracked circulating CD8+ T-cell counts. Clonotypes that were public were uncommon, and they contracted or stayed stable on treatment.

Assay: immunoSEQ multiplex PCR; the TCRdb copy retains only in-frame clones and omits some. The table has around 10,000 clones, about 80% seen once; the top ten hold 15% to 20%. On this clone itself: The antigen is not known.

CDR1 and CDR2 from the germline V gene are MNHNS and SASEGT. Trimming shortened V by 6 bases and J by 6 bases, and 17 bases separated the two germline ends. This CDR3 spans 14 amino acids. V gene TRBV6-1 combines with J gene TRBJ1-1, with a tentative D call TRBD1 (6 bases). This clonotype was obtained from a human donor with chronic lymphocytic leukemia. Sample: PBMCs, taken at disease progression, from a patient treated with ibrutinib. This CDR3 reads CASRWDMRSPEAFF. The CDR3 nucleotides are TGTGCCAGCAGGTGGGACATGAGAAGCCCTGAAGCTTTCTTT.